This record looks at one TCR beta chain sequence and its context. The source of the sample is a study of blood T cell repertoires in COVID-19. On the study more broadly: Samples came from the United States, Italy and Spain, spanning acute and convalescent COVID-19.

Authors' data handling: Estimation of nucleated cell counts relied on the amplification of reference gene primers. Generated by immunoSEQ multiplex PCR, the TCRdb table keeps only in-frame clones and is missing some. Clonal size and the V and J genes are those of that table, whereas D and trimming came from the DNA. The data show roughly 280,000 clones, approximately 90% seen once. The clonotype originates from a woman between 45 and 60 years old who had recovered from COVID-19. The sample taken for sequencing was peripheral blood.

In nucleotides, the CDR3 is TGTGCCAGCAGTCGGACAGGGGGTAGGAACACCATATATTTT. Its protein product is CASSRTGGRNTIYF. The chain has TRBV27 and TRBJ1-3, with 10 bases fitting TRBD1. Germline loops: CDR1 MNHEY, CDR2 SMNVEV (reference sequence). Trimming at V came to 5 bases and at J to 7 bases, leaving 5 bases not matched to a gene. The CDR3 is made up of 14 amino acids.